The entry below describes one T cell receptor (beta chain). Ages ranged from roughly 18 to 95 years, with residence in about two dozen US areas. Participants reported their clinical history, and cohort assignment relied on those reports. Recovered status applied to Cohort 3 donors who had two consecutive negative PCRs. It also applied to those with clearance or with symptom resolution. Produced via immunoSEQ multiplex PCR; TCRdb's table is partial and in-frame only. The sample records around 200,000 clones, 89% being singletons. The record originates from a study of blood T cell repertoires in COVID-19. This receptor was identified in a woman under 30 who had recovered from COVID-19. What was sequenced was PBMCs or T cells enriched from blood (not recorded which).

The CDR3 sequence is CASSPEQGFRGGELFF. The DNA for the CDR3 is TGTGCCAGCAGCCCGGAACAGGGGTTTAGGGGCGGGGAGCTGTTTTTT. J is TRBJ2-2 and V is TRBV7-2; 7 bases fit TRBD1. V lost 5 bases, J lost 7 bases, and 13 bases stayed unmatched. Germline CDR1 reads SGHTA; CDR2 reads FQGNSA. The CDR3 length is 16 residues.